The 10 T cell receptor beta chains presented below share a single source sample, sequenced in a study of blood T cell repertoires in COVID-19. Here immunoSEQ multiplex PCR was the method, and the copy in TCRdb shows in-frame clones only, minus some. The data hold 100,000 or so clones, with about four fifths observed a single time. The sequenced material came from peripheral blood. All receptors come from an elderly woman with acute or convalescent COVID-19.

This chain links TRBV5-1 with TRBJ2-5; 10 nucleotides agree with TRBD1. The CDR3 extends over 15 amino acids. Germline CDR1 and CDR2: SGHRS and YFSETQ. The V segment lost 3 bases and the J segment 5 bases; nucleotides outside the gene matches: 7. The CDR3 nucleotides read TGCGCCAGCAGCTCGACAGGGGGCAAGGAGGAGACCCAGTACTTC. It specifies CASSSTGGKEETQYF. The entire variable domain, with the rest obtained from reference TRBV5-1 and TRBJ2-5, is as follows: KAGVTQTPRYLIKTRGQQVTLSCSPISGHRSVSWYQQTPGQGLQFLFEYFSETQRNKGNFPGRFSGRQFSNSRSEMNVSTLELGDSALYLCASSSTGGKEETQYFGPGTRLLVL.

CDR3 DNA sequence: TGTGCCAGCAGCTTAGGAACACCTGATAATTCACCCCTCCACTTT. Translation gives CASSLGTPDNSPLHF. This rearrangement joins TRBV11-2 to TRBJ1-6; D ambiguous. Germline assignment: CDR1 SGHAT and CDR2 FQNNGV. The CDR3 covers 15 residues. The V and J ends lost 1 base and 5 bases respectively, with 9 bases between them.

The V and J genes are TRBV28 and TRBJ2-7, with 13 bases that match TRBD2. Germline lookup yields CDR1 MDHEN and CDR2 SYDVKM. Unmatched junction bases numbered 6, after V lost 8 bases and J lost 5 bases. The CDR3 is 14 amino acids. This chain's CDR3 is CASQHGTSGNEQYF. CDR3 sequence (DNA): TGTGCCAGCCAACATGGGACTAGCGGGAACGAGCAGTACTTC.

V is TRBV10-3 and J is TRBJ2-1; 7 bases are shared with TRBD1. The trim removed 6 bases at V and 6 bases at J, leaving 11 bases unmatched. This CDR3 spans 15 amino acids. Germline V gives CDR1 ENHRY, CDR2 SYGVKD. CDR3 sequence (DNA): TGTGCCATCAGCACGGGACAGTCCCTTCCCAATGAGCAGTTCTTC. Encoded protein: CAISTGQSLPNEQFF.

This chain connects TRBV18 to TRBJ1-5, with TRBD1 matching 7 bases. CDR1 is KGHSH and CDR2 is LQKENI in the germline V gene. The CDR3 is 14 residues long. The junction had 2 bases not matched to a gene; V was cut back by 6 bases and J by 0 bases. The CDR3 spells CASSQGVSNQPQHF. CDR3 nucleotides: TGTGCCAGCTCTCAGGGGGTTAGCAATCAGCCCCAGCATTTT.

This chain connects TRBV2 to TRBJ1-4, with a possible D match to TRBD1 (6 bases). V shed 2 bases and J shed 14 bases, with 18 bases lying between them. The CDR3 totals 14 residues. Germline CDR1 and CDR2: SNHLY and FYNNEI. CDR3 residues: CASSELGQTGKLFF. Here the CDR3 DNA reads TGTGCCAGCAGTGAATTGGGACAAACTGGGAAGCTGTTTTTT.

This chain connects TRBV7-9 to TRBJ2-4; 8 bases match TRBD2. Germline lookup yields CDR1 SEHNR and CDR2 FQNEAQ (reference sequence). After removal of 2 bases from V and 3 bases from J, the junction contained 3 bases not matched to a gene. CDR3 length: 15 residues. In DNA, the CDR3 is TGTGCCAGCAGCTTATCGGGAGGGGGCAAAAACATTCAGTACTTC. As protein: CASSLSGGGKNIQYF.

In this sample, this clone turned up once. CDR3 in amino acids: CASSQWKSGRPKDNEQFF. The CDR3 coding sequence is TGTGCCAGCAGCCAATGGAAGAGCGGGAGGCCAAAGGACAATGAGCAGTTCTTC. The rearrangement uses TRBV14 and TRBJ2-1; 9 nucleotides line up with TRBD2. Germline loops: CDR1 SGHDN, CDR2 FVKESK. V was clipped by 2 bases and J by 5 bases; unmatched bases: 13. The CDR3 runs 18 residues.

The CDR3 bases are TGTGCCAGCAGCCTCGAGGCAGACTATGGCTACACCTTC. Its translation is CASSLEADYGYTF. The chain uses TRBV4-2 and TRBJ1-2; D not certain. Germline-derived CDR1 and CDR2 are LGHNA and YNFKEQ. The CDR3 extends over 13 amino acids. The V end was cut by 4 bases, the J end by 3 bases, with 9 bases between.

The chain links TRBV19 to TRBJ1-5; D is unclear. Trimming removed 6 bases at V and 6 bases at J, with 15 bases between. The CDR3 contains 14 residues. CDR1 is LNHDA and CDR2 is SQIVND in the germline V gene (reference sequence). CDR3 bases: TGTGCCAGTAGGGAGGTAAGGGTAAGTCAGCCCCAGCATTTT. Protein product: CASREVRVSQPQHF. Full variable domain (rest looked up from reference TRBV19 and TRBJ1-5): DGGITQSPKYLFRKEGQNVTLSCEQNLNHDAMYWYRQDPGQGLRLIYYSQIVNDFQKGDIAEGYSVSREKKESFPLTVTSAQKNPTAFYLCASREVRVSQPQHFGDGTRLSIL.